This entry lists 13 T cell receptor beta chains sequenced from one sample in a study of metastatic and nonmetastatic thyroid tumors. MiXCR reprocessed the PCR reads for TCRdb. The data show 55,000 to 75,000 clones, around 19% seen once. Each patient came to thyroid surgery without any prior treatment (of any kind). Sequenced sample: blood. All receptors come from a female donor with papillary thyroid cancer or a benign thyroid nodule (not recorded which). Some clones in this sample may be carry-over from other donors' samples.

There are a few counts of this clone. The CDR3 region is CASSFSSRNTIYF. Written as DNA, the CDR3 is TGTGCCAGCAGCTTTTCGTCCCGGAACACCATATATTTT. The rearrangement uses TRBV7-2 and TRBJ1-3, with D uncertain. CDR3 length: 13 residues. V was shortened by 3 bases and J by 7 bases, with 10 bases between the two germline ends. Germline values: CDR1 SGHTA, CDR2 FQGNSA.

In DNA form, the CDR3 reads TGTGCCAGCAGCTTAAACTCAGCGGGAAGCTCCTACAATGAGCAGTTCTTC. Translation gives CASSLNSAGSSYNEQFF. This rearrangement joins TRBV7-9 to TRBJ2-1; TRBD2 matches 7 bases. V trimming: 2 bases; J trimming: 0 bases; junction bases outside the gene matches: 7. CDR1 and CDR2 from the germline V gene are SEHNR and FQNEAQ (reference sequence). The CDR3 totals 17 residues.

This clone appeared many times. Other DNA sequences of this sample code for an identical CDR3. V usage is TRBV27 and J usage is TRBJ2-1; possibly TRBD2 for D (6 bases). The CDR3 contains 14 residues. Germline CDR1 and CDR2: MNHEY and SMNVEV (reference sequence). V was clipped by 6 bases and J by 5 bases, with 14 bases between them. In DNA, the CDR3 is TGTGCCAGCAGGCGACTAGGGGTGAACAATGAGCAGTTCTTC. It specifies CASRRLGVNNEQFF.

This clone was detected a few times. Being one base from a much bigger clone, this may be a read error. The rearrangement uses TRBV12-3 or TRBV12-4 and TRBJ2-1; TRBD1 agrees at 9 bases. V was pared by 5 bases and J by 14 bases, with 7 bases of the junction left unmatched. The CDR3 has 12 amino acids. In nucleotides, the CDR3 is TGTGCCAGCAGTCCAGGGACAGGGTACGAGTTCTTC. Translation gives CASSPGTGYEFF.

A word on this clone: It may be a read error: a sequence one base away is much more abundant. V is TRBV20-1 and J is TRBJ2-1, with D perhaps matching TRBD2 (5 bases). This CDR3 contains 14 residues. Germline V lookup: CDR1 DFQATT, CDR2 SNEGSKA (reference sequence). This chain's CDR3 is CSSRERQRYNEQFF. CDR3 DNA: TGCAGTTCTAGAGAGCGCCAGCGGTACAATGAGCAGTTCTTC.

This clone was counted only a few times. This may be a read error, as it is one base from a much larger clone. The rearrangement uses TRBV12-3 or TRBV12-4 and TRBJ2-2; a possible D gene is TRBD2 (6 bases). This CDR3 is 15 amino acids long. This chain's CDR3 is CASETRAGSPGELFF. The CDR3 DNA follows: TGCGCCAGCGAGACCAGGGCGGGGTCCCCCGGGGAGCTGTTTTTT.

This clone occurred many times. The chain has TRBV28 and TRBJ2-7; 9 bases agree with TRBD1. V trimming: 5 bases; J trimming: 1 base; junction bases outside the gene matches: 3. Germline loops: CDR1 MDHEN, CDR2 SYDVKM. The CDR3 extends over 14 amino acids. The CDR3 loop is CASSRQGGSYEQYF. In DNA, the CDR3 is TGTGCCAGCAGTCGACAGGGGGGGTCCTACGAGCAGTACTTC.

In its sample, this clone was seen many times. The chain joins TRBV19 to TRBJ2-5, with TRBD1 as a possible D gene (7 bases). This CDR3 has 16 residues. CDR1 LNHDA and CDR2 SQIVND come from the germline V gene (reference sequence). The V gene lost 1 base and the J gene lost 4 bases, with 16 bases spanning the gap. CDR3 bases: TGTGCCAGTAGTATAGGAGCCTGGAGGGGGCCAGAGACCCAGTACTTC. This sequence encodes CASSIGAWRGPETQYF.

J is TRBJ1-1 and V is TRBV19, with a tentative D call TRBD1 (6 bases). The germline CDR1 and CDR2 sequences are LNHDA and SQIVND (reference sequence). V gave up 6 bases and J gave up 1 base, with 15 bases separating them. This CDR3 region has 15 residues. Written as DNA, the CDR3 is TGTGCCAGTAGCTACCGACAGGCAGCGAACACTGAAGCTTTCTTT. Protein product: CASSYRQAANTEAFF.

The chain uses TRBV6-5 and TRBJ2-3, with 10 bases identical to TRBD1. V was pared by 3 bases and J by 3 bases, with 3 bases of the junction left unmatched. Looked up from germline, CDR1 is MNHEY and CDR2 is SVGAGI. The CDR3 contains 15 residues. The CDR3 DNA is TGTGCCAGCAGTTATGACAGGGGGCCGACAGATACGCAGTATTTT. It translates to CASSYDRGPTDTQYF.

This clone was counted ten times or more. The chain links TRBV2 to TRBJ2-2; 7 positions agree with TRBD2. The CDR3 extends over 14 amino acids. Trimming took 6 bases from V and 1 from J; bases not matched to a gene: 2. Germline-derived CDR1 and CDR2 are SNHLY and FYNNEI. In DNA, the CDR3 is TGTGCCAGCAGGGCGGGAGTGAACACCGGGGAGCTGTTTTTT. It encodes CASRAGVNTGELFF.

This clone appeared many times. The chain recombines TRBV9 with TRBJ2-3; D ambiguous. V lost 0 bases, J lost 0 bases, and 11 bases lay in between. Germline CDR1 reads SGDLS; CDR2 reads YYNGEE. The CDR3 runs to 16 residues. The CDR3 nucleotides are TGTGCCAGCAGCGTAGGCGGCAGCACTAGCACAGATACGCAGTATTTT. It translates to CASSVGGSTSTDTQYF. The full variable domain, in which reference TRBV9 and TRBJ2-3 provide the parts outside the CDR3, is DSGVTQTPKHLITATGQRVTLRCSPRSGDLSVYWYQQSLDQGLQFLIQYYNGEERAKGNILERFSAQQFPDLHSELNLSSLELGDSALYFCASSVGGSTSTDTQYFGPGTRLTVL.

This clone was found many times. The gene calls are TRBV15 and TRBJ1-5; D gene unclear. V lost 0 bases and J lost 7, with 13 bases in between. Germline V gene sequence: CDR1 LNHNV, CDR2 YYDKDF (reference sequence). This CDR3 region has 15 residues. CDR3 loop: CATSRDGSSGQPQHF. The CDR3, as DNA: TGTGCCACCAGCAGAGATGGGTCTAGCGGGCAGCCCCAGCATTTT.